These 22 T cell receptor beta chains came from one sample sequenced in a study of read filtering for tumor transcriptome and immune sequencing (dated by TCRdb to 2019 to 2021). The run used an Illumina HiSeq 4000. TCR libraries were constructed from approximately 360 ng RNA using the Immunoverse kit, and molecular barcoded adaptors covering alpha/delta and beta/gamma chains were employed. Using fastp at Q25 and MiXCR, TCRdb reprocessed the public reads and kept productive beta chains. Each entry merges the rows of one CDR3 protein and shows their most common DNA and genes. The sample records about 57,000 distinct CDR3 sequences, approximately 22% of which are singletons. Clones ranked in the top ten supply about 18% of the sample. The sequenced sample was a population of CD138-negative cells sorted from bone marrow. Explained via the paper, the cell subset or site label denotes: bone marrow mononuclear cells depleted of CD138+ plasma/myeloma cells by negative magnetic selection. The receptors were sampled from a donor at least 40 years old with multiple myeloma.

Points on this clonotype: A much larger clone lies one base from this, so it may be a read error. The chain uses TRBV2 and TRBJ2-3; maybe TRBD2 (6 bases). The CDR3 loop spans 16 amino acids. The V and J ends lost 8 bases and 5 bases respectively, with 23 bases between them. CDR1 SNHLY and CDR2 FYNNEI come from the germline V gene. CDR3 DNA: TGTGCCAGCGGCAAGGATAGCGGCCCGGCCGGAGATACGCAGTATTTT. Translating gives CASGKDSGPAGDTQYF.

This clonotype is deemed medium-sized. The chain couples TRBV28 to TRBJ2-1, with D uncertain. The CDR3 runs 10 residues. CDR1 is MDHEN and CDR2 is SYDVKM in the germline V gene. Trimming took 7 bases from V and 10 from J, leaving 8 bases between them. CDR3 DNA: TGTGCCAGCAATAAGGGCGAGCAGTTCTTC. It specifies CASNKGEQFF.

This clonotype showed up many times. The gene calls are TRBV3-1 and TRBJ2-7; D remains ambiguous. Trimming took off 1 base at V and 2 bases at J, with 9 bases between the two ends. The CDR3 consists of 14 residues. The germline gives CDR1 LGHDT, CDR2 YNNKEL (reference sequence). CDR3 sequence: CASSQAGVAYEQYF. The CDR3 DNA reads TGTGCCAGCAGCCAAGCCGGCGTTGCCTACGAGCAGTACTTC.

This clonotype has ten or more counts. The V call is TRBV6-5, the J call TRBJ2-2, with D perhaps matching TRBD1 (6 bases). Trimming took off 5 bases at V and 7 bases at J, with 17 bases between the two ends. Germline V gene sequence: CDR1 MNHEY, CDR2 SVGAGI. The CDR3 loop spans 15 amino acids. DNA of the CDR3: TGTGCCAGCAGTCGTGTAGGGGGTGAGATCGGGGAGCTGTTTTTT. Protein sequence: CASSRVGGEIGELFF.

The V and J genes are TRBV7-6 and TRBJ2-3, with 7 bases fitting TRBD2. The CDR3 length is 14 residues. Losses at the gene ends were 7 bases for V and 1 base for J; bases not matched to a gene: 5. Germline V lookup: CDR1 SGHVS, CDR2 FNYEAQ. CDR3 region: CASTVAGGTDTQYF. CDR3 nucleotide sequence: TGTGCCAGCACCGTCGCGGGGGGCACAGATACGCAGTATTTT.

As concerns this clonotype: Compared with germline, one end of the junction differs, possibly owing to a read error. The rearrangement uses TRBV7-9 and TRBJ2-1, with 9 bases that match TRBD1. Per the germline V gene, CDR1 is SEHNR and CDR2 is FQNEAQ (reference sequence). The CDR3 is 15 residues long. The CDR3 protein is CASSPDRGAYSEQFF. The CDR3 nucleotides read TGTGCCAGCAGTCCGGACAGGGGAGCCTACAGTGAGCAGTTCTTC.

Remarks on this clonotype: This likely stems from a read error, as it lies one base from a far larger clone. This chain uses TRBV11-1 with TRBJ1-1; TRBD1 might be the D (5 bases). This CDR3 is built from 13 residues. V shed 2 bases and J shed 6 bases, with 10 bases lying between them. Looked up from germline, CDR1 is SGHAT and CDR2 is FQDESV (reference sequence). The CDR3 sequence: CASSLKPGAEAFF. The CDR3 nucleotides read TGTGCCAGCAGCTTAAAGCCGGGGGCTGAAGCTTTCTTT.

This clonotype came up many times. CDR3 in amino acids: CASSPPSSSYEQYF. The CDR3, as DNA: TGTGCCAGCTCACCCCCTTCTAGCTCCTACGAGCAGTACTTC. This chain uses TRBV18 with TRBJ2-7; D not certain. Germline values: CDR1 KGHSH, CDR2 LQKENI. The CDR3 is made up of 14 amino acids. With 3 bases removed from V and 0 bases from J, the gap between germline ends came to 9 bases. Full variable domain (missing parts from reference TRBV18 and TRBJ2-7): NAGVMQNPRHLVRRRGQEARLRCSPMKGHSHVYWYRQLPEEGLKFMVYLQKENIIDESGMPKERFSAEFPKEGPSILRIQQVVRGDSAAYFCASSPPSSSYEQYFGPGTRLTVT.

Details on this clonotype: At one boundary the junction diverges from the germline segment, which might be a read error. The rearrangement links TRBV6-1 to TRBJ2-1, with TRBD2 matching 13 bases. This CDR3 is 15 amino acids long. CDR1 MNHNS and CDR2 SASEGT come from the germline V gene. CDR3 nucleotide sequence: TGTGCCAGCGGTGGATTGGGACTAGCGGGAAATGAGCAGTTTTTC. Protein: CASGGLGLAGNEQFF.

This clonotype has ten or more counts. This chain joins TRBV20-1 and TRBJ2-5; 10 bases line up with TRBD2. Germline lookup yields CDR1 DFQATT and CDR2 SNEGSKA (reference sequence). V dropped 0 bases and J dropped 4; count of bases not matched to a gene: 5. CDR3 length: 15 amino acids. CDR3 region: CSARDIRTSGETQYF. For the CDR3, the DNA is TGCAGTGCTAGAGACATTCGGACTAGCGGAGAGACCCAGTACTTC.

This clonotype was counted ten times or more. The gene calls are TRBV7-4 and TRBJ2-6, with a tentative D call TRBD1 (6 bases). CDR1 and CDR2 (germline): SGHVT, SQSDAQ. V lost 3 bases, J lost 0 bases, and 12 bases lay in between. This CDR3 has 17 amino acids. The CDR3 DNA is TGTGCCAGCAGCTTGGACAGCGAACACTCTGGGGCCAACGTCCTGACTTTC. This sequence encodes CASSLDSEHSGANVLTF.

This clonotype appeared many times. The chain recombines TRBV20-1 with TRBJ2-2, with a weak D call TRBD1 (5 bases). The germline V gene encodes CDR1 DFQATT and CDR2 SNEGSKA (reference sequence). Deletions cut 8 bases from V and 3 bases from J, with 13 bases between. The CDR3 is 13 residues long. The CDR3: CSTGPRDTGELFF. CDR3 nucleotide sequence: TGCAGTACTGGTCCCAGGGACACCGGGGAGCTGTTTTTT.

Concerning this clonotype: A much larger clone lies one base from this, so it may be a read error. The chain combines TRBV20-1 with TRBJ1-1; tentative D call: TRBD1 (5 bases). There are 14 residues in the CDR3. In germline, CDR1 is DFQATT, CDR2 SNEGSKA (reference sequence). CDR3 nucleotides: TGCAGTGCTCCTAAAGGGTCAGGGTACACTGTAGCTTTCTTT. Amino acid sequence: CSAPKGSGYTVAFF.

This sequence joins TRBV14 and TRBJ2-7; D gene uncertain. Germline V lookup: CDR1 SGHDN, CDR2 FVKESK. The CDR3 spans 11 residues. Trimming left V 3 bases short and J 5 bases short, with 5 bases between. The CDR3 loop reads CASSHGHEQYF. The DNA for the CDR3 is TGTGCCAGCAGCCACGGACACGAGCAGTACTTC.

V usage is TRBV15 and J usage is TRBJ2-1; 7 bases fit TRBD1. CDR3 length: 14 amino acids. The ends lost 5 bases at V and 5 bases at J; junction bases unmatched: 6. The germline CDR1 and CDR2 sequences are LNHNV and YYDKDF (reference sequence). The DNA of the CDR3 is TGTGCCACCAGCGTGGGACAGCGTAACAATGAGCAGTTCTTC. It yields the protein CATSVGQRNNEQFF. Variable domain in full (rest from reference TRBV15 and TRBJ2-1): DAMVIQNPRYQVTQFGKPVTLSCSQTLNHNVMYWYQQKSSQAPKLLFHYYDKDFNNEADTPDNFQSRRPNTSFCFLDIRSPGLGDTAMYLCATSVGQRNNEQFFGPGTRLTVL.

The genes are TRBV29-1 and TRBJ2-2; 11 bases align to TRBD2. After removal of 7 bases from V and 4 bases from J, the junction contained 8 bases not matched to a gene. The germline gives CDR1 SQVTM, CDR2 ANQGSEA. The CDR3 totals 15 residues. The CDR3 region is CSAVASGGFTGELFF. For the CDR3, the DNA is TGCAGCGCCGTGGCTAGCGGGGGGTTCACCGGGGAGCTGTTTTTT.

This clonotype was seen ten or more times. The chain links TRBV28 to TRBJ1-6; D is undetermined. The CDR3 totals 12 residues. The germline gives CDR1 MDHEN, CDR2 SYDVKM. V lost 5 bases to trimming and J lost 14 bases, with 13 bases between them. Here the CDR3 reads CASSPPILALHF. CDR3 nucleotides: TGTGCCAGCAGTCCCCCTATATTAGCCCTCCACTTT.

Many counts were recorded for this clonotype. The chain couples TRBV3-1 to TRBJ2-1; 12 bases are a match to TRBD2. This CDR3 has 21 amino acids. The V gene's germline CDR1 is LGHDT and CDR2 YNNKEL (reference sequence). Germline trimming cut 1 base from V and 4 bases from J; bases unmatched to any gene: 17. In DNA, the CDR3 is TGTGCCAGCAGCCAAGGCTCCGGGACTAGCGGGTCATATAACTATTACAATGAGCAGTTCTTC. Its protein is CASSQGSGTSGSYNYYNEQFF.

With respect to this clonotype: This may be a read error: a much more frequent sequence differs by one nucleotide. The J gene is TRBJ2-7, the V gene TRBV20-1, with a possible D match to TRBD2 (6 bases). Trimming took off 6 bases at V and 2 bases at J, with 11 bases between the two ends. CDR1 DFQATT and CDR2 SNEGSKA come from the germline V gene (reference sequence). The CDR3 runs to 12 residues. The CDR3 region has the DNA TGCAGTGCCGGGTGGGGGGCCTACGAGCAGTACGTC. It codes for CSAGWGAYEQYV.

This clonotype was observed at least ten times. The genes are TRBV5-1 and TRBJ2-1, with TRBD1 as a possible D gene (6 bases). The V end lost 6 bases, the J end lost 10 bases, and 23 bases lay between the germline ends. This CDR3 is 15 amino acids long. Germline CDR1 reads SGHRS; CDR2 reads YFSETQ. Here the CDR3 reads CASTRQQGVQEEQFF. CDR3 DNA sequence: TGCGCCAGCACCCGGCAACAGGGCGTTCAGGAAGAGCAGTTCTTC.

At least ten counts were recorded for this clonotype. The V and J genes are TRBV5-5 and TRBJ1-2; 10 positions match TRBD1. CDR1 and CDR2 from the germline V gene are SGHKS and YYEKEE (reference sequence). This CDR3 region has 15 residues. V trimming: 2 bases; J trimming: 4 bases; junction bases outside the gene matches: 5. The CDR3 DNA sequence: TGTGCCAGCAGCTTCGGACAGGGGGTTAGCTATGGCTACACCTTC. Translating it yields CASSFGQGVSYGYTF.

This clonotype was observed a handful of times. A much larger clone differs by one base, so this may be a read error. The chain combines TRBV30 with TRBJ2-1; TRBD2 agrees at 7 bases. Germline loops: CDR1 GTSNPN, CDR2 SVGIG (reference sequence). The CDR3 loop spans 13 amino acids. The CDR3 protein is CAWKTVGGSEPFF. CDR3 coding DNA: TGTGCCTGGAAGACGGTGGGGGGGAGTGAGCCGTTCTTC.